This T cell receptor (beta chain) was recovered during a study of blood T cell repertoires in COVID-19. Overall study context: COVID-19 samples collected from the United States, Italy and Spain covered acute and convalescent phases. T cells, B-cell-depleted T cells, or PBMCs supplied cDNA or gDNA.

This clone was picked up a small number of times. In the authors' methods: Amplification with reference gene primers provided the estimates of nucleated cell counts. Assay used: immunoSEQ multiplex PCR; TCRdb lists only in-frame clones, some missing. Clone size and the V and J calls come from that table; the DNA yielded D and trimming. The sample carries over 200,000 clones, 83% recorded once. Sequenced: peripheral blood. This clonotype was obtained from a man older than 75 with acute or convalescent COVID-19.

DNA of the CDR3: TGTGCCAGCAGCTTGGAAGGGGGGGCCCACAATGAGCAGTTCTTC. Amino acid sequence: CASSLEGGAHNEQFF. The V and J genes are TRBV5-6 and TRBJ2-1, with D possibly matching TRBD2 (7 bases). Looked up from germline, CDR1 is SGHDT and CDR2 is YYEEEE. This CDR3 is built from 15 residues. V dropped 0 bases and J dropped 5 bases, with 12 bases sitting between them.